The source of this TCR beta chain is a study of graft-versus-host responses after intestinal transplantation. Study background: Anti-thymocyte globulin induction was given to all recipients, followed by tacrolimus and steroids for two to four years. Study-level findings and limits: Patients with graft-donor T cell macrochimerism had high graft-versus-host to host-versus-graft clonal ratios in allografts. Levels of circulating GvH clones at their peak were associated with early post-transplant HvG declines. Analysis identified GvH clones in recipient marrow, with some appearing first in ileum or blood.

The germline V gene encodes CDR1 SGHNT and CDR2 YYREEE (reference sequence). The J segment lost 6 bases and the V segment lost 9 bases, leaving 11 bases of the junction unmatched. The CDR3 has 14 residues. The assay was immunoSEQ multiplex PCR, and TCRdb's table has in-frame clones only and misses some. Of roughly 100,000 clones in the sample, over 75% were seen once. A note on this clone: Its antigen is currently unknown.

The input for sequencing was unstimulated CD4+ T cells sorted from spleen or lymph node cells, taken before intestinal transplant. This sequence joins TRBV5-4 and TRBJ2-1; the match to TRBD2 covers 8 bases. This TCR was sampled from a human donor who received an intestinal transplant. CDR3 residues: CATPGGISGNEQFF. The CDR3 DNA reads TGTGCCACCCCGGGGGGGATTTCGGGCAATGAGCAGTTCTTC.